This TCR beta chain was captured by sequencing in a study of blood T cell repertoires in COVID-19 (TCRdb year 2020). About the investigation overall: Samples covering the acute and convalescent phases of COVID-19 were provided by collaborators in the United States, Italy and Spain. The prospective study material was composed of cDNA or gDNA derived from T cells, B-cell-depleted T cells, or PBMCs. Deeply sampled blood TCRbeta repertoires from subjects exposed to, actively infected with, or recovered from COVID-19 were included in the dataset. The repertoires were released in a freely available public database intended as a resource for research on the immune response to SARS-CoV-2. The samples were drawn from the first 160 participants of the ongoing ImmuneRACE study and from 1,254 subjects provided by 6 global collaborators. Sample metadata almost always included a de-identified subject ID, COVID-19 status, age in years and sex. Where available, HLA class I and class II types were obtained from metadata supplied by the sample provider rather than from assay-based typing.

One collaborating source in Seattle enrolled patients during active infection and followed them longitudinally through the course of disease. Collaborating institutions collected whole blood in K2EDTA tubes following their own protocols. For TCRbeta analysis, collaborators shipped samples in one of three forms: frozen whole blood, isolated PBMCs, or DNA extracted from either of those sample types. The CDR3 spans 16 residues, from the cysteine through the phenylalanine. The sequence is cut down to CDR3 DNA, 48 bases in frame from base 1. According to the germline V gene, CDR1 reads MGHDK and CDR2 reads SYGVNS. The junction carries 13 bases between V and J, which are trimmed by 3 bases and 2 bases respectively. Study-wide findings and limitations: The quantity of clinical and demographic metadata differed by source and by participant and was supplied without curation.

TCRbeta CDR3 regions were amplified from genomic DNA by means of the immunoSEQ Assay, a bias-controlled multiplex PCR. From the authors' description of their analysis: The number of nucleated cells in each sample was estimated by amplification of reference gene primers within the assay. To quantify the absolute abundance of each unique TCRbeta CDR3 rearrangement, sequence reads were collapsed and filtered. For each sample, productive Simpson clonality was calculated as the square root of Simpson's diversity index over productive rearrangements. TCRdb provides this immuneACCESS table in a form limited to in-frame rearrangements. Some clones are lacking; in checked studies, under half of them reflect an unresolved V gene, and why the rest are absent is not known. V and J calls and clone size come straight from that table; D and trimming were deduced from the DNA. This sample has approximately 230,000 clones in its table, and approximately 89% of those were observed once. The ten largest make up roughly 6% of the sample.

On this clone itself: What antigen it recognizes has not been identified. Base qualities are missing; no much larger clone stands one base away.

In this chain, TRBV25-1 is recombined with TRBJ1-4, with the D segment identity uncertain. The TCR sequence derives from a woman in her 30s with COVID-19, enrolled during active disease. Sequenced: peripheral blood. The nucleotide sequence reads TGTGCCAGCAGTGATACCGCGAGAGGGACTAATGAAAAACTGTTTTTT. This is translated as CASSDTARGTNEKLFF.